Following are 5 T cell receptor beta chains from one sample sequenced in a study of cytomegalovirus exposure and HLA in healthy donors (dated by TCRdb to 2015 to 2018). The protocol used for the library was the immunoSEQ multiplex PCR assay. A mixture of 60 forward primers for TCR Vbeta segments and 13 reverse primers for TCR Jbeta segments was used in the multiplex PCR. Here the immuneACCESS table is served through TCRdb, limited to in-frame sequences with V and J called. Missing clones are a known gap in these copies; in checked studies unresolved V genes cover under half, and the rest lacks a known reason. A total of roughly 170,000 clones appear in this sample, less than 85% of them only once. The ten most abundant clones make up around 1.5% of the sample. Sequencing was carried out using PBMCs. These receptors all come from a male donor in good health and CMV-seronegative.

The genes are TRBV5-5 and TRBJ1-5; TRBD1 is a possible D gene (6 bases). This CDR3 has 14 residues. The germline V and J ends were trimmed by 0 bases and 2 bases, with 6 bases remaining between them. CDR1 is SGHKS and CDR2 is YYEKEE in the germline V gene (reference sequence). This chain's CDR3 is CASSLAGGNQPQHF. The CDR3, as DNA: TGTGCCAGCAGCTTGGCAGGGGGCAATCAGCCCCAGCATTTT.

The chain recombines TRBV30 with TRBJ1-5; D remains unclear. Germline CDR1 GTSNPN, CDR2 SVGIG (reference sequence). The CDR3 is 18 amino acids. V shed 3 bases and J shed 0 bases, with 21 bases lying between them. The CDR3 sequence: CAWSELRFGSDSNQPQHF. The CDR3 DNA follows: TGTGCCTGGAGCGAATTGCGGTTTGGGAGTGATAGCAATCAGCCCCAGCATTTT.

The chain links TRBV25-1 to TRBJ2-7; 10 nucleotides align to TRBD1. The germline V gene encodes CDR1 MGHDK and CDR2 SYGVNS. The CDR3 contains 15 residues. Trimming at V came to 6 bases and at J to 7 bases, leaving 12 bases not matched to a gene. This CDR3 reads CASSGHDRGRLEQYF. The CDR3, as DNA: TGTGCCAGCAGCGGGCACGACAGGGGGCGGCTTGAGCAGTACTTC.

The V and J genes are TRBV19 and TRBJ1-2, with TRBD1 matching 7 bases. Germline values: CDR1 LNHDA, CDR2 SQIVND (reference sequence). The trim removed 3 bases at V and 2 bases at J, leaving 9 bases unmatched. This CDR3 has 16 residues. In DNA, the CDR3 is TGTGCCAGTAGTATCATCCCCCCGACAGGGAACTATGGCTACACCTTC. This sequence encodes CASSIIPPTGNYGYTF.

This sequence joins TRBV13 and TRBJ2-7, with 9 bases fitting TRBD2. The V segment lost 4 bases and the J segment 6 bases; nucleotides outside the gene matches: 10. This CDR3 comprises 15 residues. CDR1 PRHDT and CDR2 FYEKMQ come from the germline V gene (reference sequence). For the CDR3, the DNA is TGTGCCAGCAGCTCCTATAGCGGGAGAGGGGGCGAGCAGTACTTC. Protein sequence: CASSSYSGRGGEQYF.